This entry describes one T cell receptor (beta chain). Original data processing: Estimation of nucleated cell counts relied on the amplification of reference gene primers. Produced via immunoSEQ multiplex PCR; TCRdb's table is partial and in-frame only. That table is the source of V, J and clone size, and D and trimming were worked out from the DNA. The sample consists of some 160,000 clones, about 88% of them appearing once. This specimen belongs to a study of blood T cell repertoires in COVID-19. The clonotype was recovered from an elderly woman with COVID-19, enrolled during active disease. The sample taken for sequencing was peripheral blood.

CDR3 protein: CASSLTVSSGSDTQYF. The CDR3 DNA sequence: TGCGCCAGCAGCCTGACGGTGTCTAGCGGGTCAGATACGCAGTATTTT. The J gene is TRBJ2-3, the V gene TRBV5-1, with 8 bases that match TRBD2. Per germline, CDR1 SGHRS and CDR2 YFSETQ. V lost 4 bases and J lost 4; bases outside the gene matches: 11. The CDR3 spans 16 residues.